Listed below are T cell receptor beta chains from one sample, sequenced in a study of Ad26.COV2.S vaccination and SARS-CoV-2 variants. Clones were read by immunoSEQ multiplex PCR, and TCRdb kept only the in-frame ones, dropping some. Among 350,000 to 450,000 clones listed, roughly four fifths were seen once. Sequencing was performed on peripheral blood, taken in a trial of Ad26.COV2.S vaccine versus placebo. The receptor source for this set is a person aged 18-65 years who received the Ad26.COV2.S COVID-19 vaccine or a placebo. CDR3s include the opening cysteine and the closing phenylalanine or tryptophan. The D gene is left open where the match is weak. Clone size is given for some rows only: seen once, a few or many times, or a class if the clone is expanded.

clone size	J gene	D gene	V gene	CDR3 protein	CDR3 DNA
-	TRBJ2-6	-	TRBV5-1	CASSLVLVSSGANVLTF	TGCGCCAGCAGCCTAGTCCTGGTGAGCTCTGGGGCCAACGTCCTGACTTTC
-	TRBJ2-5	-	TRBV24-1	CATSDPQMAQETQYF	TGTGCCACCAGTGACCCACAGATGGCCCAAGAGACCCAGTACTTC
-	TRBJ2-7	TRBD2	TRBV12-3/TRBV12-4	CASSFSGGYEQYF	TGTGCCAGCAGTTTTAGCGGGGGTTACGAGCAGTACTTC
-	TRBJ2-1	-	TRBV6-6	CASSGTGYNEQFF	TGTGCCAGCAGCGGGACTGGTTACAATGAGCAGTTCTTC
-	TRBJ2-3	-	TRBV7-2	CASSGRTLTDTQYF	TGTGCCAGCAGCGGGAGGACTCTCACAGATACGCAGTATTTT
-	TRBJ2-7	-	TRBV24-1	CATSDGREEQYF	TGTGCCACCAGTGATGGAAGGGAAGAGCAGTACTTC
-	TRBJ2-3	TRBD1	TRBV19	CASSRQGVGTDTQYF	TGTGCCAGTAGTAGACAGGGTGTCGGCACAGATACGCAGTATTTT
-	TRBJ2-7	-	TRBV29-1	CSVRRGREQYF	TGCAGCGTCCGCAGGGGGAGGGAGCAGTACTTC
-	TRBJ2-3	-	TRBV24-1	CATSDPGLSTDTQYF	TGTGCCACCAGTGATCCGGGACTTAGCACAGATACGCAGTATTTT
-	TRBJ1-2	TRBD1	TRBV7-2	CASHRQGVYGYTF	TGTGCCAGCCACAGGCAGGGGGTCTATGGCTACACCTTC
-	TRBJ2-7	-	TRBV12-3/TRBV12-4	CASSLNRWGEQYF	TGTGCCAGCAGTTTAAACAGATGGGGCGAGCAGTACTTC
once	TRBJ2-2	TRBD1	TRBV9	CASSSLATGPGELFF	TGTGCCAGCAGCTCCTTAGCGACAGGGCCCGGGGAGCTGTTTTTT
-	TRBJ1-3	TRBD1	TRBV7-9	CASRWTGVGNTIYF	TGTGCCAGCAGATGGACAGGGGTTGGAAACACCATATATTTT
once	TRBJ2-3	-	TRBV9	CASSGGTGGLVSTDTQYF	TGTGCCAGCAGCGGGGGGACAGGTGGACTAGTGAGCACAGATACGCAGTATTTT
-	TRBJ2-1	-	TRBV19	CASTPFGGHNEQFF	TGTGCCAGTACCCCTTTCGGGGGGCACAATGAGCAGTTCTTC
-	TRBJ2-5	-	TRBV5-5	CASSLAVGETQYF	TGTGCCAGCAGCTTGGCGGTCGGGGAGACCCAGTACTTC
-	TRBJ2-3	TRBD2	TRBV2	CASRIAGGPTDTQYF	TGTGCCAGCAGGATAGCGGGAGGGCCCACAGATACGCAGTATTTT
few	TRBJ2-7	-	TRBV5-6	CASSLLGGWDDEQYF	TGTGCCAGCAGCCTGCTAGGGGGGTGGGACGACGAGCAGTACTTC
-	TRBJ1-1	-	TRBV27	CASSLFGMVTTEAFF	TGTGCCAGCAGTTTATTTGGGATGGTTACGACTGAAGCTTTCTTT
-	TRBJ2-7	TRBD1	TRBV28	CASSPRDRWGYEQYF	TGTGCCAGCAGTCCTCGGGACAGGTGGGGCTACGAGCAGTACTTC
-	TRBJ2-1	-	TRBV11-3	CASSPLRGNEQFF	TGTGCCAGCAGCCCCTTAAGGGGCAATGAGCAGTTCTTC
once	TRBJ1-2	-	TRBV5-5	CASSLLGSYGYTF	TGTGCCAGCAGCTTGTTAGGGTCCTATGGCTACACCTTC
-	TRBJ2-7	-	TRBV5-1	CASSLSVLTYEQYF	TGCGCCAGCAGCTTGTCGGTATTAACCTACGAGCAGTACTTC
once	TRBJ2-7	TRBD1	TRBV6-5	CASRGTGVSIYEQYF	TGTGCCAGCAGAGGCACAGGGGTTAGTATCTACGAGCAGTACTTC
-	TRBJ2-7	-	TRBV19	CASSPGAFLYEQYF	TGTGCCAGTTCTCCAGGGGCCTTCCTCTACGAGCAGTACTTC
-	TRBJ1-5	-	TRBV5-5	CASSPGTTSNQPQHF	TGTGCCAGCAGCCCGGGTACGACGAGCAATCAGCCCCAGCATTTT